Sequencing of this T cell receptor (beta chain) was carried out in a study of T cells in Graves' hyperthyroidism and ophthalmopathy. Not enrolled were patients with uncontrolled infection, other autoimmune disease, pregnancy or lactation. Amplified TCR beta CDR3 regions came from RNA transcripts. The HTBI primer set drove a first-round RT-PCR of the TCR CDR3. MiXCR, run by TCRdb on the multiplex PCR reads, gives a single entry per CDR3 protein. The table shows 190,000 or so distinct CDR3 sequences, with about 18% occurring only once. The TCR comes from a man aged 40-49 years with Graves' hyperthyroidism. Material for sequencing was blood.

The CDR3 sequence: CAWSVRQGDQPQHF. The CDR3 nucleotides read TGTGCCTGGAGTGTTCGACAGGGGGATCAGCCCCAGCATTTT. The rearrangement joins TRBV30 to TRBJ1-5; 9 nucleotides agree with TRBD1. Germline CDR1 is GTSNPN and CDR2 is SVGIG (reference sequence). The junction had 2 bases not matched to a gene; V was cut back by 0 bases and J by 5 bases. The CDR3 is made up of 14 amino acids.